The 7 T cell receptor beta chains presented below share a single source sample, sequenced in a study of shared clonotypes between healthy human individuals. The protocol was immunoSEQ multiplex PCR, while the TCRdb copy is restricted to in-frame clones and leaves out a portion. Here the sample spans 2 million to 2.5 million clones, approximately 96% being singletons. Input material: naive CD4+ T cells sorted from blood. Subset reported: CD45RA+ positively selected. These receptors were collected from a man aged 18 to 29 in good health.

V usage is TRBV7-8 and J usage is TRBJ1-1; D gene unclear. The CDR3 contains 16 residues. Germline V gives CDR1 SGHVS, CDR2 FQNEAQ. Trimming stripped 3 bases from V and 0 bases from J, with 14 bases between. CDR3 DNA: TGTGCCAGCAGCTTGGGCCCCTCTGGGGTGAACACTGAAGCTTTCTTT. Translating gives CASSLGPSGVNTEAFF.

V usage is TRBV2 and J usage is TRBJ2-3; the match to TRBD1 covers 10 bases. Germline CDR1 and CDR2: SNHLY and FYNNEI. V lost 6 bases, J lost 1 base, and 4 bases stayed unmatched. CDR3 length equals 15 residues. In DNA form, the CDR3 reads TGTGCCAGCAGCTCCGGGACAGGGGGCACAGATACGCAGTATTTT. Amino acid sequence: CASSSGTGGTDTQYF. Supplemented by reference TRBV2 and TRBJ2-3, the full variable domain reads EPEVTQTPSHQVTQMGQEVILRCVPISNHLYFYWYRQILGQKVEFLVSFYNNEISEKSEIFDDQFSVERPDGSNFTLKIRSTKLEDSAMYFCASSSGTGGTDTQYFGPGTRLTVL.

This sequence joins TRBV7-2 and TRBJ2-7, with D tentatively TRBD2 (6 bases). From germline, CDR1 is SGHTA and CDR2 FQGNSA. V lost 4 bases and J 3 bases, leaving 13 bases between the germline ends. This CDR3 comprises 14 residues. This CDR3 reads CASSSRTTYYEQYF. CDR3 sequence (DNA): TGTGCCAGCAGCTCGAGGACTACCTACTACGAGCAGTACTTC.

The V call is TRBV6-1, the J call TRBJ2-3; D is undetermined. Germline V gives CDR1 MNHNS, CDR2 SASEGT. This CDR3 region has 15 residues. Deletions cut 6 bases from V and 2 bases from J, with 15 bases between. In DNA, the CDR3 is TGTGCCAGCAGCGCCCCTCGACACCTCACAGATACGCAGTATTTT. Its protein is CASSAPRHLTDTQYF.

The J gene is TRBJ2-1, the V gene TRBV11-2; no firm D call. Trimming stripped 1 base from V and 2 bases from J, with 9 bases between. CDR1 SGHAT and CDR2 FQNNGV come from the germline V gene. CDR3 length: 15 amino acids. The CDR3 bases are TGTGCCAGCAGCTTAGGCCAAACCCCCTACAATGAGCAGTTCTTC. The encoded protein is CASSLGQTPYNEQFF.

The chain links TRBV18 to TRBJ1-6, with D perhaps matching TRBD1 (6 bases). V was trimmed by 2 bases and J by 9 bases, leaving 17 bases between them. CDR3 length: 16 amino acids. In germline, CDR1 is KGHSH, CDR2 LQKENI. CDR3 region: CASSPRGQGTGSPLHF. The CDR3 DNA reads as TGTGCCAGCTCACCAAGAGGCCAGGGGACGGGTTCACCCCTCCACTTT.

This chain joins TRBV6-6 and TRBJ2-5; tentative D call: TRBD2 (5 bases). Germline CDR1 and CDR2: MNHNY and SVGAGI (reference sequence). The length of the CDR3 is 15 residues. V was trimmed by 8 bases and J by 0 bases, leaving 16 bases between them. The CDR3 DNA reads TGTGCCAGCTGCCTCCCTGGACTGTACCAAGAGACCCAGTACTTC. Translating gives CASCLPGLYQETQYF.